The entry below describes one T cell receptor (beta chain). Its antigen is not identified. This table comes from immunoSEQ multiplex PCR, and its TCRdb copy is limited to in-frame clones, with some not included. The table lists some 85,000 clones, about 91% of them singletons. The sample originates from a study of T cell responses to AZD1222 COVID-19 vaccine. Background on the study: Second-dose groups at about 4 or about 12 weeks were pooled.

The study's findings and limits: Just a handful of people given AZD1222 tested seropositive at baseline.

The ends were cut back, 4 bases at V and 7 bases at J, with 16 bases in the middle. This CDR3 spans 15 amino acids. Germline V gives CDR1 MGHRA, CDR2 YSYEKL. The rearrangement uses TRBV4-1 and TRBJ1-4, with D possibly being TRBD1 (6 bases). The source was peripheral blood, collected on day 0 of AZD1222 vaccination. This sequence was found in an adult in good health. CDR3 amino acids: CASSPQGTDGEKLFF. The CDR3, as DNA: TGCGCCAGCAGCCCCCAGGGGACGGACGGTGAAAAACTGTTTTTT.